The 21 T cell receptor beta chains in this list originate from one sample, sequenced in a study of T cell responses to AZD1222 COVID-19 vaccine. Assay used: immunoSEQ multiplex PCR; TCRdb lists only in-frame clones, some missing. Of under 130,000 clones in the sample, around 90% are singletons; the top ten hold 2% to 2.5%. This specimen consisted of peripheral blood, obtained 28 days after the second AZD1222 dose. These receptors were taken from an adult who received the AZD1222 COVID-19 vaccine.

The J gene is TRBJ1-3, the V gene TRBV9, with a possible D match to TRBD1 (5 bases). CDR3 length: 13 amino acids. Germline CDR1 and CDR2: SGDLS and YYNGEE. V was shortened by 4 bases and J by 3 bases, with 8 bases between the two germline ends. The CDR3 nucleotides read TGTGCCAGCAGCTCCAGGGTTGGAAACACCATATATTTT. Its translation: CASSSRVGNTIYF. The variable domain in full, completed from reference TRBV9 and TRBJ1-3, reads DSGVTQTPKHLITATGQRVTLRCSPRSGDLSVYWYQQSLDQGLQFLIQYYNGEERAKGNILERFSAQQFPDLHSELNLSSLELGDSALYFCASSSRVGNTIYFGEGSWLTVV.

J is TRBJ1-5 and V is TRBV30; no reliable D call. This CDR3 has 15 residues. V lost 1 base to trimming and J lost 0 bases, with 10 bases between them. Germline V CDR1 and CDR2: GTSNPN, SVGIG (reference sequence). The CDR3 nucleotides are TGTGCCTGGAGTGGCACGCGGTATAGCAATCAGCCCCAGCATTTT. It yields the protein CAWSGTRYSNQPQHF.

In DNA, the CDR3 is TGCGCCAGCAGCTATAGTATACTTCAGCACACTGAAGCTTTCTTT. Protein product: CASSYSILQHTEAFF. The rearrangement joins TRBV4-1 to TRBJ1-1; D unresolved. CDR1 and CDR2 (germline): MGHRA, YSYEKL. V lost 5 bases and J lost 3, with 16 bases in between. The CDR3 is 15 residues long.

This rearrangement joins TRBV30 to TRBJ1-2; D gene unclear. CDR1 and CDR2 from the germline V gene are GTSNPN and SVGIG (reference sequence). There are 13 residues in the CDR3. Trimming stripped 0 bases from V and 7 bases from J, with 12 bases between. The DNA of the CDR3 is TGTGCCTGGAGTGTTATGGCAGGCGGTGGCTACACCTTC. Its translation: CAWSVMAGGGYTF.

This chain uses TRBV12-3 or TRBV12-4 with TRBJ1-5; D is uncertain. The CDR3 is 12 residues long. V was trimmed by 4 bases and J by 6 bases, leaving 7 bases between them. In DNA, the CDR3 is TGTGCCAGCAGTTCCCAAGGTCAGCCCCAGCATTTT. Translating it yields CASSSQGQPQHF.

V is TRBV9 and J is TRBJ1-5; D might be TRBD1 (5 bases). V lost 3 bases and J 0 bases, leaving 7 bases between the germline ends. The CDR3 runs to 14 residues. From germline, CDR1 is SGDLS and CDR2 YYNGEE. CDR3 DNA sequence: TGTGCCAGCAGCGCCGACAGTAGCAATCAGCCCCAGCATTTT. Protein product: CASSADSSNQPQHF.

This chain joins TRBV7-3 and TRBJ2-7; D is perhaps TRBD1 or TRBD2 (5 bases each). Trimming pared 0 bases from V and 4 bases from J, leaving 7 bases between. This CDR3 contains 13 residues. Germline V gene lookup returns CDR1 SGHTA and CDR2 FQGTGA. The CDR3 reads CASSLTRGYEQYF. The CDR3 coding sequence is TGTGCCAGCAGCTTAACGAGGGGATACGAGCAGTACTTC. Combining the CDR3 with reference TRBV7-3 and TRBJ2-7 gives the whole variable domain GAGVSQTPSNKVTEKGKYVELRCDPISGHTALYWYRQSLGQGPEFLIYFQGTGAADDSGLPNDRFFAVRPEGSVSTLKIQRTERGDSAVYLCASSLTRGYEQYFGPGTRLTVT.

A few counts support this clone. At the DNA level, this CDR3 is encoded by other sequences in the same sample as well. This rearrangement joins TRBV3-1 (or the pseudogene TRBV3-2) to TRBJ2-7, with D uncertain. Trimming cost V 1 base and J 4 bases, with 2 bases left between them. The length of the CDR3 is 11 residues. Germline V gene lookup returns CDR1 LGHDT and CDR2 YNNKEL (reference sequence). The CDR3, as DNA: TGTGCCAGCAGCCAAGGTTACGAGCAGTACTTC. Residues: CASSQGYEQYF.

The chain carries TRBV7-2 and TRBJ2-7; either TRBD1 or TRBD2 may supply D (5 bases each). V lost 4 bases and J lost 4, with 20 bases in between. Germline lookup yields CDR1 SGHTA and CDR2 FQGNSA. The CDR3 totals 16 residues. This CDR3 reads CASSWDGSPVKYEQYF. As DNA, the CDR3 is TGTGCCAGCAGCTGGGACGGATCCCCAGTCAAATACGAGCAGTACTTC.

This clone was counted at least ten times. The rearrangement links TRBV11-2 to TRBJ2-1; the D is unclear. V was shortened by 1 base and J by 8 bases, with 9 bases between the two germline ends. This CDR3 is 13 amino acids long. Looked up from germline, CDR1 is SGHAT and CDR2 is FQNNGV. The CDR3 region has the DNA TGTGCCAGCAGCTTAGGGAGAGATGATGAGCAGTTCTTC. Amino acids: CASSLGRDDEQFF.

This clone was seen once. This rearrangement joins TRBV5-1 to TRBJ2-2; TRBD1 matches 9 bases. V gave up 4 bases and J gave up 3 bases; unmatched junction bases: 7. CDR1 SGHRS and CDR2 YFSETQ come from the germline V gene. The CDR3 has 16 amino acids. In nucleotides, the CDR3 is TGCGCCAGCAGCCTGGGACAGGGACGCTACACCGGGGAGCTGTTTTTT. As protein: CASSLGQGRYTGELFF.

J is TRBJ2-1 and V is TRBV9; 7 positions match TRBD2. Germline loops: CDR1 SGDLS, CDR2 YYNGEE. The CDR3 totals 15 residues. Trimming removed 0 bases from V and 6 bases from J; junction bases left unmatched: 6. The CDR3: CASSVGLASRNEQFF. The DNA of the CDR3 is TGTGCCAGCAGCGTAGGACTAGCAAGCCGCAATGAGCAGTTCTTC.

The rearrangement links TRBV6-4 to TRBJ2-3, with a possible D match to TRBD2 (7 bases). Germline values: CDR1 MRHNA, CDR2 SNTAGT. The CDR3 runs 17 residues. The ends were cut back, 4 bases at V and 0 bases at J, with 17 bases in the middle. CDR3 region: CASSVSGTPPSTDTQYF. CDR3 sequence (DNA): TGTGCCAGCAGTGTCAGCGGGACACCCCCTAGCACAGATACGCAGTATTTT.

This chain uses TRBV5-1 with TRBJ2-3, with unresolved D. Germline V gene data show CDR1 as SGHRS and CDR2 as YFSETQ. CDR3 length: 15 amino acids. The V gene lost 0 bases and the J gene lost 1 base, with 9 bases spanning the gap. The CDR3: CASSLDGPRTDTQYF. CDR3 sequence (DNA): TGCGCCAGCAGCTTGGACGGGCCTCGCACAGATACGCAGTATTTT.

The chain links TRBV28 to TRBJ1-1; D remains ambiguous. Trimming cost V 5 bases and J 0 bases, with 10 bases left between them. Germline loops: CDR1 MDHEN, CDR2 SYDVKM. This CDR3 has 14 amino acids. In DNA form, the CDR3 reads TGTGCCAGCAGTCCCAGCTACTTGAACACTGAAGCTTTCTTT. This codes for CASSPSYLNTEAFF.

This chain joins TRBV12-5 and TRBJ1-6; D unclear. V dropped 7 bases and J dropped 11 bases, with 9 bases sitting between them. The CDR3 totals 11 residues. The germline V gene encodes CDR1 LGHNT and CDR2 FRNRAP. The CDR3 DNA reads TGTGCTAGTGTCACCGCGGCACCCCTCCACTTT. This encodes CASVTAAPLHF.

The rearrangement uses TRBV27 and TRBJ1-2; TRBD1 aligns across 9 bases. J gave up 0 bases and V 3 bases, and 11 bases lay outside the gene matches. In germline, CDR1 is MNHEY, CDR2 SMNVEV (reference sequence). The length of the CDR3 is 18 residues. The CDR3 DNA sequence: TGTGCCAGCAGTTTTCTCACAGCGGGACAGGGAACTAACTATGGCTACACCTTC. It codes for CASSFLTAGQGTNYGYTF.

The chain recombines TRBV7-8 with TRBJ2-7; D remains ambiguous. Germline CDR1 SGHVS, CDR2 FQNEAQ. V was pared by 5 bases and J by 3 bases, with 20 bases between. CDR3 size: 16 residues. The CDR3 nucleotides read TGTGCCAGCAGCCACGGGCGCCGAATGCCACACTACGAGCAGTACTTC. Translated: CASSHGRRMPHYEQYF.

This clone was observed once. This sequence joins TRBV7-3 and TRBJ2-3, with D perhaps matching TRBD1 or TRBD2 (5 bases each). Trimming removed 5 bases from V and 0 bases from J, with 12 bases in between. Germline V CDR1 and CDR2: SGHTA, FQGTGA. The CDR3 runs to 15 residues. CDR3 amino acids: CASSQMGVSTDTQYF. DNA of the CDR3: TGTGCCAGCAGCCAAATGGGGGTGAGCACAGATACGCAGTATTTT.

The chain links TRBV7-2 to TRBJ1-6; D is unclear. Trimming pared 5 bases from V and 3 bases from J, leaving 8 bases between. CDR1 is SGHTA and CDR2 is FQGNSA in the germline V gene. The CDR3 is 14 residues long. The CDR3 sequence: CASSPPGYNSPLHF. The CDR3 DNA follows: TGTGCCAGCAGCCCCCCGGGCTATAATTCACCCCTCCACTTT.

The chain uses TRBV6-5 and TRBJ2-1, with 11 positions matching TRBD1. Germline V lookup: CDR1 MNHEY, CDR2 SVGAGI. Trimming removed 4 bases from V and 6 bases from J; junction bases left unmatched: 8. The CDR3 length is 16 residues. The CDR3, as DNA: TGTGCCAGCAGTTCCGACCCGGGACAGGGGGGCAATGAGCAGTTCTTC. This encodes CASSSDPGQGGNEQFF.